One sample yielded the 18 T cell receptor beta chains listed below, sequenced in a study of beta chain features in type 1 diabetes. For these TCRs, the target antigens are not known. Expressed TCRB transcripts were sequenced because the isolated RNA had all been reverse transcribed beforehand. Clones were sequenced by immunoSEQ multiplex PCR, and TCRdb holds only the in-frame ones, with some missing. The sample includes 600,000 or so clones, more than 13% of them seen just once. Findings and caveats of the study: In every one of the four CD4+ subsets, TCRB CDR3s were moderately but significantly shorter in Type 1 diabetes patients.

Source material: naive CD4+ T cells from blood. These receptors were obtained from a man aged 18 to 30 with type 1 diabetes.

This CDR3 reads CASSRGYGYTF. CDR3 coding DNA: TGTGCCAGCAGCCGAGGTTATGGCTACACCTTC. The gene calls are TRBV7-2 and TRBJ1-2, with no clear D. The CDR3 runs to 11 residues. V lost 5 bases and J 5 bases, leaving 6 bases between the germline ends. Germline CDR1 SGHTA, CDR2 FQGNSA.

The V call is TRBV20-1, the J call TRBJ1-2; D uncertain. Germline CDR1 and CDR2: DFQATT and SNEGSKA (reference sequence). This CDR3 has 9 residues. V lost 7 bases to trimming and J lost 6 bases, with 6 bases between them. CDR3 DNA: TGCAGTGAGGGCGATGGCTACACCTTC. It encodes CSEGDGYTF.

This chain joins TRBV4-1 and TRBJ1-1, with D possibly matching TRBD1 (6 bases). CDR1 and CDR2 (germline): MGHRA, YSYEKL. The CDR3 consists of 16 residues. V was cut by 0 bases and J by 3 bases, with 14 bases left in between. The DNA for the CDR3 is TGCGCCAGCAGCCAAGATACCGGAGGGGGATACACTGAAGCTTTCTTT. As protein: CASSQDTGGGYTEAFF.

The chain combines TRBV29-1 with TRBJ2-5, with a possible D match to TRBD1 (6 bases). V lost 4 bases and J 5 bases, leaving 14 bases between the germline ends. CDR3 length equals 13 residues. CDR1 SQVTM and CDR2 ANQGSEA come from the germline V gene. CDR3: CSVVGRGGETQYF. Here the CDR3 DNA reads TGCAGCGTTGTCGGCAGGGGTGGGGAGACCCAGTACTTC.

The chain has TRBV19 and TRBJ2-7; TRBD2 might be the D (6 bases). The CDR3 covers 13 residues. Germline CDR1 and CDR2: LNHDA and SQIVND (reference sequence). The ends were cut back, 10 bases at V and 0 bases at J, with 13 bases in the middle. The CDR3 is CATGGESSYEQYF. The CDR3 DNA reads as TGTGCCACCGGGGGAGAGAGCTCCTACGAGCAGTACTTC.

The chain links TRBV30 to TRBJ1-2; D not certain. V lost 2 bases to trimming and J lost 2 bases, with 6 bases between them. The germline V gene has CDR1 GTSNPN and CDR2 SVGIG (reference sequence). The CDR3 consists of 12 residues. The CDR3 nucleotides are TGTGCCTGGAGTAGCCTCAACTATGGCTACACCTTC. This encodes CAWSSLNYGYTF.

This clone was detected only a few times. This sequence joins TRBV11-2 and TRBJ2-4; no reliable D call. The CDR3 length is 13 residues. Germline CDR1 SGHAT, CDR2 FQNNGV. V was clipped by 4 bases and J by 7 bases, with 11 bases between them. The CDR3 sequence: CASSSLFRNIQYF. CDR3 DNA sequence: TGTGCCAGCAGCTCCCTATTTAGGAACATTCAGTACTTC. The full variable domain, rest sourced from reference TRBV11-2 and TRBJ2-4, is EAGVAQSPRYKIIEKRQSVAFWCNPISGHATLYWYQQILGQGPKLLIQFQNNGVVDDSQLPKDRFSAERLKGVDSTLKIQPAKLEDSAVYLCASSSLFRNIQYFGAGTRLSVL.

Remarks on this clone: This specimen includes other DNA sequences encoding the same CDR3. J is TRBJ2-7 and V is TRBV25-1, with 10 bases matching TRBD2. The V gene end was trimmed by 6 bases and the J gene end by 4 bases; junction bases not matched to a gene: 6. Germline V gene data show CDR1 as MGHDK and CDR2 as SYGVNS. This CDR3 spans 14 amino acids. DNA of the CDR3: TGTGCCAGCAGGTTAGCGGGAGGAACGTACGAGCAGTACTTC. The encoded protein is CASRLAGGTYEQYF.

As DNA, the CDR3 is TGTGCCTGGATGCGGGGACAGGCTAACGAGCAGTACTTC. Amino acids: CAWMRGQANEQYF. This chain links TRBV30 with TRBJ2-7, with 8 bases lining up with TRBD1. Trimming cost V 4 bases and J 5 bases; bases outside gene matches: 7. The CDR3 is 13 residues long. Germline CDR1 reads GTSNPN; CDR2 reads SVGIG (reference sequence).

This clone was picked up many times. The same CDR3 can be traced to other DNA sequences in this sample. The chain recombines TRBV7-2 with TRBJ2-7; D ambiguous. Trimming left V 1 base short and J 3 bases short, with 1 base between. In germline, CDR1 is SGHTA, CDR2 FQGNSA. The CDR3 runs 11 residues. Written as DNA, the CDR3 is TGTGCCAGCAGCTTAGTCTACGAGCAGTACTTC. Translated, it gives CASSLVYEQYF.

This chain connects TRBV6-5 to TRBJ1-2; D is unresolved. Germline V lookup: CDR1 MNHEY, CDR2 SVGAGI. Trimming pared 6 bases from V and 4 bases from J, leaving 12 bases between. CDR3 length: 13 residues. Here the CDR3 DNA reads TGTGCCAGCAGGCCTGGCCAGGTCTATGGCTACACCTTC. Residues: CASRPGQVYGYTF.

The rearrangement uses TRBV5-6 and TRBJ2-3; 8 bases fit TRBD2. Germline assignment: CDR1 SGHDT and CDR2 YYEEEE. J gave up 1 base and V 6 bases, and 4 bases lay outside the gene matches. CDR3 size: 14 residues. In nucleotides, the CDR3 is TGTGCCAGCACCAAAGCGGGGGGCACAGATACGCAGTATTTT. This translates into CASTKAGGTDTQYF.

This clone showed up just a few times. This rearrangement joins TRBV5-1 to TRBJ2-7; 9 nucleotides agree with TRBD2. CDR3 length: 12 amino acids. The J segment lost 4 bases and the V segment lost 7 bases, leaving 3 bases of the junction unmatched. Per germline, CDR1 SGHRS and CDR2 YFSETQ. This CDR3 is CASRLAEYEQYF. The CDR3 DNA reads as TGCGCCAGCCGACTAGCGGAGTACGAGCAGTACTTC.

V gene TRBV7-2 combines with J gene TRBJ2-3; no clear D gene. This CDR3 spans 13 amino acids. V was pared by 4 bases and J by 6 bases, with 11 bases between. Looked up from germline, CDR1 is SGHTA and CDR2 is FQGNSA. DNA for the CDR3: TGTGCCAGCAGCTCCCCCCCTGACGATACGCAGTATTTT. This codes for CASSSPPDDTQYF.

In this sample, this clone turned up a few times. The chain has TRBV2 and TRBJ2-5, with D possibly being TRBD2 (6 bases). Germline lookup yields CDR1 SNHLY and CDR2 FYNNEI. Deletions cut 3 bases from V and 1 base from J, with 15 bases between. The CDR3 contains 16 residues. In DNA form, the CDR3 reads TGTGCCAGCAGTGAGATCCCAGGAGGGATCCAAGAGACCCAGTACTTC. This sequence encodes CASSEIPGGIQETQYF.

This clone was counted only a few times. This chain connects TRBV7-2 to TRBJ2-3; D is uncertain. This CDR3 is 12 amino acids long. With 8 bases removed from V and 1 base from J, the gap between germline ends came to 7 bases. CDR1 and CDR2 (germline): SGHTA, FQGNSA. CDR3 in amino acids: CASWKGTDTQYF. The CDR3 coding sequence is TGTGCCAGCTGGAAGGGCACAGATACGCAGTATTTT.

This clone was counted between two and nine times. This chain joins TRBV28 and TRBJ2-3, with 8 positions matching TRBD2. The V gene's germline CDR1 is MDHEN and CDR2 SYDVKM. Trimming removed 6 bases from V and 0 bases from J; junction bases left unmatched: 5. The CDR3 has 15 residues. The chain's CDR3 is CASRGAGASTDTQYF. In DNA, the CDR3 is TGTGCCAGCAGGGGAGCGGGGGCTAGCACAGATACGCAGTATTTT.

This clone was seen a few times. This chain connects TRBV5-4 to TRBJ2-7; TRBD1 or TRBD2 may be the D gene (5 bases each). V was pared by 4 bases and J by 5 bases, with 10 bases between. The CDR3 is made up of 12 amino acids. CDR1 SGHNT and CDR2 YYREEE come from the germline V gene (reference sequence). CDR3 in amino acids: CASSQRDDEQYF. CDR3 DNA sequence: TGTGCCAGCAGCCAAAGGGACGACGAGCAGTACTTC.